This T cell receptor beta chain is from a study of blood T cells in healthy people across ages. Whole-study findings and limits: There were more naive CD4+ cells and higher diversity in long-lived donors than in aged donors.

This clonotype has more than one count but fewer than ten. Its specificity is unknown. V lost 2 bases and J lost 1, with 9 bases in between. The CDR3 has 14 residues. The germline gives CDR1 MNHEY, CDR2 SVGAGI. Healthy Russian Caucasian donors spanned ages 6 to 90 years. A sample-barcoded 5' primer and a J-beta primer mix were used in a second PCR of roughly 7 to 11 cycles. A template-switch adaptor containing 12 random nucleotides labeled each cDNA molecule. TCRdb re-called the 5' RACE reads through MiXCR, storing one row per CDR3 protein. The profile shows under 800,000 distinct CDR3 sequences, 43% of them singletons.

The clonotype originates from a woman aged 55-70 years in good health. The chain is built from TRBV6-5 and TRBJ2-7; D might be TRBD1 (5 bases). The sample was blood. The CDR3 nucleotides are TGTGCCAGCAGTTACGGGGCCGAGTCCTACGAGCAGTACTTC. Its translation is CASSYGAESYEQYF.